Sequencing of this T cell receptor beta chain was carried out in a study of blood T cell repertoires in COVID-19. Study at large: Samples of COVID-19 (acute and convalescent) were obtained from the United States, Italy and Spain. Sources were T cells, B-cell-depleted T cells, or PBMCs; the material itself was cDNA or gDNA.

The authors' processing: Amplification with reference gene primers provided the estimates of nucleated cell counts. Data came from immunoSEQ multiplex PCR; TCRdb stores just in-frame clones and leaves some out. Clonal size and the V and J genes are those of that table, whereas D and trimming came from the DNA. The sample holds roughly 200,000 clones, 83% seen once. As for this clone: Other nucleotide sequences from this sample produce the same CDR3.

Trimming took 0 bases from V and 6 from J, leaving 6 bases between them. This CDR3 spans 12 amino acids. Germline loops: CDR1 PRHDT, CDR2 FYEKMQ (reference sequence). The rearrangement uses TRBV13 and TRBJ2-7; tentatively, D is TRBD2 (6 bases). The specimen was peripheral blood. The TCR comes from a woman aged 30 to 39 with COVID-19, enrolled during active disease. The DNA for the CDR3 is TGTGCCAGCAGCTTAGGGGGGGGCGAGCAGTACTTC. This encodes CASSLGGGEQYF.